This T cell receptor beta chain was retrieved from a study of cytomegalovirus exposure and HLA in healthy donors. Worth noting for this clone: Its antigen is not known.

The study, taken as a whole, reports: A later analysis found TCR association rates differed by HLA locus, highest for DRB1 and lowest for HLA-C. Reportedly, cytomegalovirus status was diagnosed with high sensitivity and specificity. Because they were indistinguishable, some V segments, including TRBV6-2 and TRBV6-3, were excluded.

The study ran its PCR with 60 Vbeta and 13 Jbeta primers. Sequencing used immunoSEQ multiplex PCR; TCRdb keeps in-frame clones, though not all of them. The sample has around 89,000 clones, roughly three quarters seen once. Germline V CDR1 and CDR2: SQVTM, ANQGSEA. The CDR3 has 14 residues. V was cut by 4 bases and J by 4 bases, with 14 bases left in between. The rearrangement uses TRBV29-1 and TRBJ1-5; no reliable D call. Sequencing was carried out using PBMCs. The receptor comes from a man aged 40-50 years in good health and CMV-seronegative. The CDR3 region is CSVGEGYGNQPQHF. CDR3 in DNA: TGCAGCGTTGGGGAGGGTTATGGAAATCAGCCCCAGCATTTT.